This is a list of T cell receptor beta chains from one sample in a study of cytomegalovirus exposure and HLA in healthy donors. Method: immunoSEQ multiplex PCR; TCRdb's copy keeps in-frame clones and lacks some. This table has tens of thousands of clones, 65% to 85% appearing once. Sequencing used PBMCs. The source of these receptors is a man aged 45-65 years in good health and CMV-seronegative. Each CDR3 is given with its conserved first and last residue. Fields, in order: CDR3 DNA, CDR3 protein, V gene, D gene, clone size, J gene. A D gene is named only where the DNA matches it firmly. The listing skips clone size in some rows; elsewhere it reads once, few, many or a size class.

CDR3 DNA: TGTGCCAGCAGTTACCAGCCTGCGGGCTCCTACAATGAGCAGTTCTTC
CDR3 protein: CASSYQPAGSYNEQFF
V gene: TRBV6-5
D gene: .
clone size: .
J gene: TRBJ2-1

CDR3 DNA: TGTGCCAGCAGCTTGGCCCTAAGACAGGGGGGTGAAGCTTTCTTT
CDR3 protein: CASSLALRQGGEAFF
V gene: TRBV5-4
D gene: TRBD1
clone size: few
J gene: TRBJ1-1

CDR3 DNA: TGTGCCAGCAGCTCTATAACCCGCCAAGAGACCCAGTACTTC
CDR3 protein: CASSSITRQETQYF
V gene: TRBV5-6
D gene: .
clone size: .
J gene: TRBJ2-5

CDR3 DNA: TGCAGCGTCCGCAGCTCCTACGAGCAGTACTTC
CDR3 protein: CSVRSSYEQYF
V gene: TRBV29-1
D gene: .
clone size: few
J gene: TRBJ2-7

CDR3 DNA: TGTGCCAGCAGCTTGGCCTGGAGAGATACGCAGTATTTT
CDR3 protein: CASSLAWRDTQYF
V gene: TRBV5-8
D gene: .
clone size: few
J gene: TRBJ2-3

CDR3 DNA: TGTGCCAGCAGTGAGAGTTGGGGCAACTATGGCTACACCTTC
CDR3 protein: CASSESWGNYGYTF
V gene: TRBV6-4
D gene: .
clone size: .
J gene: TRBJ1-2

CDR3 DNA: TGTGCCAGCAGCCAAGCAGGGATCTCGTCCTACGAGCAGTACTTC
CDR3 protein: CASSQAGISSYEQYF
V gene: TRBV14
D gene: .
clone size: .
J gene: TRBJ2-7

CDR3 DNA: TGTGCCAGCAGCTTATCGACCGGGGAGCTGTTTTTT
CDR3 protein: CASSLSTGELFF
V gene: TRBV11-1
D gene: .
clone size: .
J gene: TRBJ2-2

CDR3 DNA: TGTGCCAGCAGCCCCCGACTCGAATCCTACGAGCAGTACTTC
CDR3 protein: CASSPRLESYEQYF
V gene: TRBV9
D gene: .
clone size: .
J gene: TRBJ2-7

CDR3 DNA: TGTGCCAGCAGCAGCTACCCCGGGACAACCGGAAACACCATATATTTT
CDR3 protein: CASSSYPGTTGNTIYF
V gene: TRBV21-1
D gene: .
clone size: .
J gene: TRBJ1-3

CDR3 DNA: TGTGCCAGCAGCCCCGACAGCAGACTTGGCTACACCTTC
CDR3 protein: CASSPDSRLGYTF
V gene: TRBV28
D gene: .
clone size: .
J gene: TRBJ1-2